These T cell receptor beta chains were read from a single sample in a study of cytomegalovirus exposure and HLA in healthy donors. The data were produced by immunoSEQ multiplex PCR, yet TCRdb's version contains in-frame clones alone and is incomplete. The sample has 90,000 to 100,000 clones, 50% to 75% seen once; the top ten hold about 3.8%. Specimen: PBMCs. Source of these receptors: a man aged 25 to 40 in good health and CMV-seronegative. CDR3s leave out the opening cysteine and the closing phenylalanine or tryptophan.

J gene: TRBJ2-7
V gene: TRBV5-1
CDR3 length: 13
CDR3 protein: ASSLTFRQGYEQY

J gene: TRBJ2-3
V gene: TRBV6-5
CDR3 length: 13
CDR3 protein: ASSYRAVSTDTQY

J gene: TRBJ1-6
V gene: TRBV7-8
CDR3 length: 15
CDR3 protein: ASSLVGTGGYNSPLH

J gene: TRBJ2-3
V gene: TRBV7-6
CDR3 length: 13
CDR3 protein: ASSRGTGSTDTQY

J gene: TRBJ1-1
V gene: TRBV6-5
CDR3 length: 10
CDR3 protein: ASSLLGTEAF

J gene: TRBJ1-2
V gene: TRBV5-1
CDR3 length: 13
CDR3 protein: ASNSGQGSYYGYT

J gene: TRBJ2-7
V gene: TRBV10-2
CDR3 length: 13
CDR3 protein: ASSESGQGAYEQY

J gene: TRBJ2-3
V gene: TRBV7-3
CDR3 length: 14
CDR3 protein: ASSLIPGYSTDTQY

J gene: TRBJ2-1
V gene: TRBV9
CDR3 length: 13
CDR3 protein: ASSAGLAEYNEQF

J gene: TRBJ1-5
V gene: TRBV9
CDR3 length: 12
CDR3 protein: ASSVDAGDRPQH

J gene: TRBJ2-7
V gene: TRBV4-1
CDR3 length: 9
CDR3 protein: ASSSSLEQY

J gene: TRBJ1-6
V gene: TRBV10-3
CDR3 length: 12
CDR3 protein: AISAGQGDSPLH

J gene: TRBJ2-5
V gene: TRBV15
CDR3 length: 10
CDR3 protein: ATSKNRETQY

J gene: TRBJ1-2
V gene: TRBV6-5
CDR3 length: 11
CDR3 protein: ASSYVGGYGYT

J gene: TRBJ1-3
V gene: TRBV5-1
CDR3 length: 14
CDR3 protein: ASSLALTGGVDTIY

J gene: TRBJ1-2
V gene: TRBV19
CDR3 length: 13
CDR3 protein: ASSIPRAGGGGYT

J gene: TRBJ2-1
V gene: TRBV27
CDR3 length: 16
CDR3 protein: ASSSPPGSGRIYNEQF

J gene: TRBJ2-7
V gene: TRBV11-2
CDR3 length: 13
CDR3 protein: ASSLAGTSAYEQY

J gene: TRBJ1-1
V gene: TRBV10-3
CDR3 length: 12
CDR3 protein: AISEGGGSTEAF

J gene: TRBJ2-7
V gene: TRBV6-6
CDR3 length: 12
CDR3 protein: ASSPGQDVNEQY

J gene: TRBJ1-1
V gene: TRBV7-3
CDR3 length: 11
CDR3 protein: ASSSQMNTEAF

J gene: TRBJ2-7
V gene: TRBV21-1
CDR3 length: 14
CDR3 protein: ASSKPRRGKGYEQY

J gene: TRBJ2-7
V gene: TRBV7-9
CDR3 length: 11
CDR3 protein: ASSFGETYEQY

J gene: NA
V gene: TRBV14
CDR3 length: 17
CDR3 protein: ASSQGSGETITGRYEQY

J gene: TRBJ2-5
V gene: TRBV18
CDR3 length: 13
CDR3 protein: ASSPPSSGSETQY

J gene: TRBJ1-1
V gene: TRBV7-9
CDR3 length: 12
CDR3 protein: ASSPGRRGTEAF

J gene: TRBJ2-3
V gene: TRBV6-4
CDR3 length: 12
CDR3 protein: ASSEGDTTDTQY

J gene: NA
V gene: TRBV10-2
CDR3 length: 11
CDR3 protein: ASRKPRGLEQY

J gene: TRBJ2-7
V gene: TRBV4-1
CDR3 length: 13
CDR3 protein: ASSRAGTGHGEQY

J gene: TRBJ2-7
V gene: TRBV29-1
CDR3 length: 8
CDR3 protein: SVYEYEQY

J gene: TRBJ1-6
V gene: TRBV18
CDR3 length: 12
CDR3 protein: ASSRDRGDSPLH

J gene: TRBJ1-2
V gene: TRBV5-1
CDR3 length: 11
CDR3 protein: ASSLDRGGGYT

J gene: TRBJ1-1
V gene: TRBV28
CDR3 length: 10
CDR3 protein: ASSSSRLNAF

J gene: TRBJ1-3
V gene: TRBV7-3
CDR3 length: 14
CDR3 protein: ASSFPAGSSGNTIY

J gene: TRBJ2-2
V gene: TRBV28
CDR3 length: 14
CDR3 protein: ASSLLSGRNTGELF

J gene: TRBJ1-3
V gene: TRBV30
CDR3 length: 13
CDR3 protein: AWSNERTSGNTIY

J gene: TRBJ2-3
V gene: TRBV7-9
CDR3 length: 11
CDR3 protein: ASWGGASDTQY

J gene: TRBJ2-1
V gene: TRBV27
CDR3 length: 13
CDR3 protein: ASRAIGSGWVEQF

J gene: TRBJ2-2
V gene: TRBV11-3
CDR3 length: 11
CDR3 protein: ASSLLDTGELF

J gene: TRBJ1-2
V gene: TRBV6-5
CDR3 length: 12
CDR3 protein: ASSPGRTNYGYT

J gene: TRBJ2-7
V gene: TRBV5-4
CDR3 length: 10
CDR3 protein: ASSLLSYEQY

J gene: TRBJ2-5
V gene: TRBV15
CDR3 length: 15
CDR3 protein: ATSRILGAGQQETQY

J gene: TRBJ2-7
V gene: TRBV9
CDR3 length: 12
CDR3 protein: ASSPRQHTYEQY

J gene: TRBJ2-3
V gene: TRBV4-2
CDR3 length: 15
CDR3 protein: ASSQELAGGPGDTQY

J gene: TRBJ1-4
V gene: TRBV7-6
CDR3 length: 14
CDR3 protein: ASSLVGVLNNEKLF

J gene: TRBJ2-3
V gene: TRBV9
CDR3 length: 15
CDR3 protein: ASSIALGRGSTDTQY

J gene: TRBJ2-7
V gene: TRBV6-1
CDR3 length: 13
CDR3 protein: ASSEWREPSYEQY

J gene: TRBJ2-1
V gene: TRBV11-2
CDR3 length: 15
CDR3 protein: ASSLVGDRGYGNEQF

J gene: TRBJ2-3
V gene: TRBV7-9
CDR3 length: 13
CDR3 protein: ASSLVAGEWVTQY

J gene: TRBJ1-3
V gene: TRBV7-9
CDR3 length: 15
CDR3 protein: ASSLPSRGTSGNTIY

J gene: TRBJ1-1
V gene: TRBV4-3
CDR3 length: 13
CDR3 protein: ASSQGTGTGEEAF

J gene: TRBJ1-1
V gene: TRBV10-3
CDR3 length: 12
CDR3 protein: AIEKDRTNTEAF

J gene: TRBJ1-3
V gene: TRBV29-1
CDR3 length: 10
CDR3 protein: SVDRGGNTIY

J gene: TRBJ1-1
V gene: TRBV4-3
CDR3 length: 10
CDR3 protein: ASSRRGHEAF